This TCR beta chain was sequenced for a study of cytomegalovirus exposure and HLA in healthy donors. Study conclusions and caveats: There were three CMV-associated chains whose specificity for CMV antigens was confirmed in vitro. The study reported that TCR beta sequences accurately predicted HLA-A and HLA-B alleles in most subjects.

As regards this clone: Its target is unknown.

Germline CDR1 is SGHNT and CDR2 is YYREEE (reference sequence). CDR3 length equals 15 residues. The V segment lost 2 bases and the J segment 1 base; nucleotides outside the gene matches: 4. The donors, nominally healthy at sampling, likely had unrecorded immune exposures. The PCR ran on 60 Vbeta and 13 Jbeta primers. Clones were read by immunoSEQ multiplex PCR, and TCRdb kept only the in-frame ones, dropping some. This sample has 130,000 to 150,000 clones, with approximately 70% found just once. The sequencing sample was made of PBMCs. The rearrangement uses TRBV5-4 and TRBJ2-3; 7 bases match TRBD2. The TCR sequence derives from a woman aged 18-29 years in good health and CMV-seronegative. The CDR3: CASSFGGRGTDTQYF. As DNA, the CDR3 is TGTGCCAGCAGCTTCGGCGGGAGAGGCACAGATACGCAGTATTTT.